These 30 T cell receptor beta chains share one sample of origin, sequenced in a study of blood T cell repertoires in COVID-19. The table came from immunoSEQ multiplex PCR; TCRdb's copy has only in-frame clones and leaves some out. The sample lists about 53,000 clones; about 80% were seen once. The sample was peripheral blood. These receptors were collected from a human donor in a cohort sampled during active COVID-19.

The chain joins TRBV5-1 to TRBJ2-3; D gene ambiguous. Germline V gene lookup returns CDR1 SGHRS and CDR2 YFSETQ. V shed 7 bases and J shed 6 bases, with 9 bases lying between them. This CDR3 has 11 residues. The CDR3, as DNA: TGCGCCAGCTCTAGTTTCGATACGCAGTATTTT. Its translation: CASSSFDTQYF.

This rearrangement joins TRBV18 to TRBJ1-1; D perhaps matches TRBD1 (6 bases). CDR3 length: 16 amino acids. The germline gives CDR1 KGHSH, CDR2 LQKENI. Trimming took off 2 bases at V and 4 bases at J, with 17 bases between the two ends. The CDR3 nucleotides are TGTGCCAGCTCACCATCCCGGGCGGGCAGGGGCACTGAAGCTTTCTTT. It codes for CASSPSRAGRGTEAFF.

For this clone: The sample carries other DNA sequences with the same CDR3. V usage is TRBV9 and J usage is TRBJ2-3; 7 bases map to TRBD2. CDR1 and CDR2 from the germline V gene are SGDLS and YYNGEE. This CDR3 comprises 16 residues. The V segment lost 5 bases and the J segment 2 bases; nucleotides outside the gene matches: 11. CDR3 sequence reads: CASSPRWRGITDTQYF. The CDR3 DNA follows: TGTGCCAGCAGTCCCCGTTGGCGGGGGATCACAGATACGCAGTATTTT. The whole variable domain, filled in from reference TRBV9 and TRBJ2-3, reads DSGVTQTPKHLITATGQRVTLRCSPRSGDLSVYWYQQSLDQGLQFLIQYYNGEERAKGNILERFSAQQFPDLHSELNLSSLELGDSALYFCASSPRWRGITDTQYFGPGTRLTVL.

The CDR3 bases are TGTGCCAGCAGCTTGGGACAGAACACCTACGAGCAGTACTTC. Translation gives CASSLGQNTYEQYF. The chain joins TRBV5-6 to TRBJ2-7; a weak D match, TRBD1 (5 bases). The V and J ends lost 0 bases and 2 bases respectively, with 9 bases between them. The germline gives CDR1 SGHDT, CDR2 YYEEEE. The CDR3 is 14 amino acids.

The chain combines TRBV11-2 with TRBJ1-2, with 7 bases matching TRBD1. Germline V lookup: CDR1 SGHAT, CDR2 FQNNGV. The CDR3 spans 16 residues. V trimming: 2 bases; J trimming: 4 bases; junction bases outside the gene matches: 10. CDR3 amino acids: CASSLQLTTGIYGYTF. The DNA for the CDR3 is TGTGCCAGCAGCTTACAACTTACGACAGGGATCTATGGCTACACCTTC.

The V call is TRBV30, the J call TRBJ2-6; the match to TRBD1 covers 7 bases. J lost 3 bases, V lost 2 bases, and 13 bases had no gene match. CDR1 is GTSNPN and CDR2 is SVGIG in the germline V gene (reference sequence). The CDR3 totals 18 residues. DNA for the CDR3: TGTGCCTGGAGTCGAGACAGGGTGGCTCTCGGTGGGGCCAACGTCCTGACTTTC. Protein: CAWSRDRVALGGANVLTF.

The chain has TRBV18 and TRBJ2-5; D is undetermined. Germline V lookup: CDR1 KGHSH, CDR2 LQKENI. V was cut by 2 bases and J by 1 base, with 5 bases left in between. The CDR3 covers 13 residues. The CDR3 nucleotides are TGTGCCAGCTCACCATTCGGCCAAGAGACCCAGTACTTC. Translation gives CASSPFGQETQYF. Drawing the rest from reference TRBV18 and TRBJ2-5, the complete variable domain is NAGVMQNPRHLVRRRGQEARLRCSPMKGHSHVYWYRQLPEEGLKFMVYLQKENIIDESGMPKERFSAEFPKEGPSILRIQQVVRGDSAAYFCASSPFGQETQYFGPGTRLLVL.

The chain uses TRBV2 and TRBJ2-3; D is possibly TRBD1 (5 bases). This CDR3 is 16 amino acids long. V was shortened by 2 bases and J by 0 bases, with 12 bases between the two germline ends. CDR1 is SNHLY and CDR2 is FYNNEI in the germline V gene. This CDR3 is CASSEMVTASTDTQYF. DNA of the CDR3: TGTGCCAGCAGTGAAATGGTGACAGCTAGCACAGATACGCAGTATTTT.

The rearrangement joins TRBV3-1 (or the pseudogene TRBV3-2) to TRBJ2-3; D is perhaps TRBD2 (6 bases). CDR1 LGHDT and CDR2 YNNKEL come from the germline V gene (reference sequence). The CDR3 is made up of 16 amino acids. Deletions cut 4 bases from V and 1 base from J, with 15 bases between. CDR3 coding DNA: TGTGCCAGCAGCCTGAGGGTTTGGGGGGGCACAGATACGCAGTATTTT. As protein: CASSLRVWGGTDTQYF.

This chain links TRBV6-2 or TRBV6-3 with TRBJ2-7, with D tentatively TRBD1 (6 bases). Germline V gene data show CDR1 as MNHEY and CDR2 as SVGEGT. The germline V and J ends were trimmed by 0 bases and 0 bases, with 15 bases remaining between them. This CDR3 region has 17 residues. DNA for the CDR3: TGTGCCAGCAGTTACTCGATGGGACAACTTAGCTCCTACGAGCAGTACTTC. It yields the protein CASSYSMGQLSSYEQYF.

V is TRBV18 and J is TRBJ2-7; 9 nucleotides agree with TRBD2. CDR3 length: 18 residues. Per the germline V gene, CDR1 is KGHSH and CDR2 is LQKENI. V dropped 3 bases and J dropped 2; count of bases not matched to a gene: 14. CDR3 residues: CASSPRAGAGGQPYEQYF. In nucleotides, the CDR3 is TGTGCCAGCTCACCGAGGGCGGGAGCGGGAGGCCAGCCCTACGAGCAGTACTTC. Together with reference TRBV18 and TRBJ2-7, the CDR3 gives the full variable domain: NAGVMQNPRHLVRRRGQEARLRCSPMKGHSHVYWYRQLPEEGLKFMVYLQKENIIDESGMPKERFSAEFPKEGPSILRIQQVVRGDSAAYFCASSPRAGAGGQPYEQYFGPGTRLTVT.

The genes are TRBV4-3 and TRBJ1-4, with D uncertain. Looked up from germline, CDR1 is LGHNA and CDR2 is YSLEER. Between the trimmed V and J ends, which lost 3 bases and 5 bases, there was a span of 10 bases. The CDR3 runs to 14 residues. The CDR3 coding sequence is TGCGCCAGCAGCCACCGAGGGTCGAATGAAAAACTGTTTTTT. This encodes CASSHRGSNEKLFF.

The chain joins TRBV29-1 to TRBJ1-1; the match to TRBD1 covers 7 bases. This CDR3 has 17 residues. The germline V gene encodes CDR1 SQVTM and CDR2 ANQGSEA. V shed 4 bases, J shed 0 bases, and the junction held 14 bases outside the gene matches. CDR3 coding DNA: TGCAGCGTTGCCTACAGGGGCGGGGGGCTCATGAACACTGAAGCTTTCTTT. As protein: CSVAYRGGGLMNTEAFF.

The chain uses TRBV7-3 and TRBJ2-5, with a tentative D call TRBD2 (6 bases). With 5 bases removed from V and 4 bases from J, the gap between germline ends came to 14 bases. This CDR3 is built from 14 residues. The V gene's germline CDR1 is SGHTA and CDR2 FQGTGA. CDR3: CASSRGTGVETQYF. In DNA, the CDR3 is TGTGCCAGCAGCCGGGGTACGGGGGTAGAGACCCAGTACTTC.

The chain joins TRBV10-3 to TRBJ2-6; tentatively, D is TRBD2 (6 bases). V gave up 10 bases and J gave up 0 bases, with 19 bases separating them. The CDR3 covers 17 residues. CDR1 is ENHRY, CDR2 SYGVKD, per germline. The CDR3 DNA reads TGTGCCAGTCGAAGAGGGTCGGGGGACTCTGGGGCCAACGTCCTGACTTTC. Translation gives CASRRGSGDSGANVLTF.

This clone has a single count. The chain links TRBV7-6 to TRBJ1-4, with no clear D. Per the germline V gene, CDR1 is SGHVS and CDR2 is FNYEAQ. V was trimmed by 5 bases and J by 3 bases, leaving 22 bases between them. The CDR3 length is 18 residues. The CDR3 nucleotides are TGTGCCAGCAGCCCTCCAGGAGGGAGAGGAAGGTCTAATGAAAAACTGTTTTTT. Translated, it gives CASSPPGGRGRSNEKLFF.

This sequence joins TRBV27 and TRBJ2-7; possible D gene TRBD1, 6 bases. Per germline, CDR1 MNHEY and CDR2 SMNVEV (reference sequence). This CDR3 contains 13 residues. Trimming took off 8 bases at V and 2 bases at J, with 13 bases between the two ends. The CDR3 DNA reads as TGTGCCAGCGCCCGGGACACCACCTACGAGCAGTACTTC. The encoded protein is CASARDTTYEQYF.

The rearrangement uses TRBV1 and TRBJ2-3; the D call TRBD2 from the table was never checked on the DNA. TRBV1 is a pseudogene. The CDR3 has 20 residues. DNA for the CDR3: TGCACCAGCAGCCAGTCCGCTCTACCCGGGGAAGTGTGGCTCACAGATACGCAGTATTTT. The encoded protein is CTSSQSALPGEVWLTDTQYF.

The V gene is TRBV11-3, the J gene TRBJ2-5; 10 nucleotides match TRBD2. The CDR3 runs 16 residues. CDR1 SGHNT and CDR2 YENEEA come from the germline V gene. Germline trimming cut 5 bases from V and 5 bases from J; bases unmatched to any gene: 11. The CDR3 is CASSPSPAGGLETQYF. CDR3 bases: TGTGCCAGCAGCCCCAGCCCAGCGGGGGGGCTGGAGACCCAGTACTTC.

Regarding this clone: The identical CDR3 is also encoded by other nucleotide sequences in the sample. The rearrangement links TRBV5-1 to TRBJ1-1; the D is unclear. In germline, CDR1 is SGHRS, CDR2 YFSETQ. This CDR3 is built from 12 residues. V lost 3 bases to trimming and J lost 1 base, with 4 bases between them. CDR3 sequence: CASSSGNTEAFF. Written as DNA, the CDR3 is TGCGCCAGCAGCTCCGGGAACACTGAAGCTTTCTTT.

The V call is TRBV4-1, the J call TRBJ2-3; 10 nucleotides match TRBD2. This CDR3 is 14 amino acids long. Germline assignment: CDR1 MGHRA and CDR2 YSYEKL. The ends lost 5 bases at V and 5 bases at J; junction bases unmatched: 4. The CDR3 sequence: CASSGGLARDTQYF. The CDR3 region has the DNA TGCGCCAGCAGCGGGGGACTAGCGAGAGATACGCAGTATTTT.

Concerning this clone: At one boundary the junction diverges from the germline segment, which might be a read error. The rearrangement uses TRBV7-9 and TRBJ1-4; 7 bases fit TRBD1. The CDR3 spans 16 residues. Germline V gene lookup returns CDR1 SEHNR and CDR2 FQNEAQ (reference sequence). This chain's CDR3 is CASSPGTAATYEKLFF. As DNA, the CDR3 is TGTGCCAGCAGCCCTGGGACAGCCGCAACTTATGAAAAACTGTTTTTT.

This clone was seen a few times. The rearrangement joins TRBV5-1 to TRBJ1-5, with D maybe TRBD1 (5 bases). V was pared by 4 bases and J by 7 bases, with 15 bases between. CDR1 and CDR2 from the germline V gene are SGHRS and YFSETQ. The CDR3 covers 14 residues. CDR3 DNA: TGCGCCAGCAGCAGTACAGGAACCGAACAGCCCCAGCATTTT. Protein sequence: CASSSTGTEQPQHF.

The chain couples TRBV4-1 to TRBJ1-1; D not certain. V gave up 1 base and J gave up 6 bases, with 9 bases separating them. CDR3 size: 13 residues. Germline CDR1 reads MGHRA; CDR2 reads YSYEKL. CDR3 in DNA: TGCGCCAGCAGCCAAGTTTTCACTGCTGAAGCTTTCTTT. Its protein is CASSQVFTAEAFF.

This clone was recorded once. The V call is TRBV7-2, the J call TRBJ2-7; possibly TRBD1 for D (5 bases). The CDR3 runs 14 residues. Germline V gives CDR1 SGHTA, CDR2 FQGNSA. V was pared by 3 bases and J by 7 bases, with 16 bases between. CDR3 sequence (DNA): TGTGCCAGCAGCTTCTCCAGGGATTCTTGGGAGCAGTACTTC. Its protein is CASSFSRDSWEQYF.

This chain uses TRBV5-6 with TRBJ1-2; a possible D gene is TRBD1 (5 bases). Germline V gene sequence: CDR1 SGHDT, CDR2 YYEEEE. V lost 1 base, J lost 8 bases, and 9 bases lay in between. The CDR3 is 12 amino acids. The CDR3 region is CASSLSAGGYTF. The CDR3 coding sequence is TGTGCCAGCAGCTTGTCGGCAGGGGGCTACACCTTC.

This sequence joins TRBV28 and TRBJ1-4; 9 nucleotides match TRBD1. Germline CDR1 is MDHEN and CDR2 is SYDVKM. The CDR3 extends over 14 amino acids. After removal of 8 bases from V and 4 bases from J, the junction contained 5 bases not matched to a gene. The CDR3: CASGTGTHNEKLFF. CDR3 sequence (DNA): TGTGCCAGCGGGACAGGGACCCATAATGAAAAACTGTTTTTT.

V usage is TRBV6-2 or TRBV6-3 and J usage is TRBJ1-1; 7 nucleotides line up with TRBD1. This CDR3 spans 12 amino acids. Germline trimming cut 0 bases from V and 8 bases from J; bases unmatched to any gene: 0. Germline loops: CDR1 MNHEY, CDR2 SVGEGT. The CDR3 DNA follows: TGTGCCAGCAGTTACTCGGACAGGGAAGCTTTCTTT. It translates to CASSYSDREAFF.

The CDR3 DNA sequence: TGCGCCAGCAGCTTGGCGACAGGTACCTACAATGAGCAGTTCTTC. It is translated as CASSLATGTYNEQFF. The chain links TRBV5-1 to TRBJ2-1; D is perhaps TRBD1 (6 bases). CDR3 size: 15 residues. Trimming cost V 0 bases and J 2 bases, with 9 bases left between them. The germline V gene has CDR1 SGHRS and CDR2 YFSETQ.

The gene calls are TRBV2 and TRBJ2-5; no clear D. The CDR3 loop spans 13 amino acids. Germline CDR1 and CDR2: SNHLY and FYNNEI. V dropped 6 bases and J dropped 3 bases, with 11 bases sitting between them. The CDR3 protein is CASRTDREETQYF. CDR3 in DNA: TGTGCCAGCAGGACGGATCGGGAAGAGACCCAGTACTTC.